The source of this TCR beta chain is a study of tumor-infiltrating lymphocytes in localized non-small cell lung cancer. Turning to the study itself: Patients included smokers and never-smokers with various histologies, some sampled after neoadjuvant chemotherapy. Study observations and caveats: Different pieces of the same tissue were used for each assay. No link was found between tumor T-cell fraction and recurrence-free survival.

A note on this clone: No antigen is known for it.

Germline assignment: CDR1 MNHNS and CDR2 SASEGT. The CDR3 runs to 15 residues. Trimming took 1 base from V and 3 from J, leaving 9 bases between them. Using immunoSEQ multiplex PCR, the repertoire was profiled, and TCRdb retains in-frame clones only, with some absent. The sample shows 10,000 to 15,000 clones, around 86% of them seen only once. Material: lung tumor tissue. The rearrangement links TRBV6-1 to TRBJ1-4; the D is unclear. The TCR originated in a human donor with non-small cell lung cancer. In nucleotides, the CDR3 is TGTGCCAGCAGTGAAGTGGGTTTGGCTAATGAAAAACTGTTTTTT. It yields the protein CASSEVGLANEKLFF.